This is a list of T cell receptor beta chains from one sample in a study of T cell changes during pregnancy in multiple sclerosis. Assay used: immunoSEQ multiplex PCR; TCRdb lists only in-frame clones, some missing. In the table there are over 90,000 clones, roughly 93% of which are singletons. This specimen consisted of peripheral blood, obtained after pregnancy. The receptors derive from a female donor with multiple sclerosis, enrolled in a pregnancy study. Both conserved end residues are part of each CDR3. The D gene is left open where the match is weak. Expanded clones get a size class; other rows say once, few or many, or leave the size out.

clone_size: .
d_call: TRBD1
v_call: TRBV18
j_call: TRBJ2-2
cdr3_aa: CASSPGQGKAGELFF
cdr3_nt: TGTGCCAGCTCACCAGGACAGGGGAAGGCCGGGGAGCTGTTTTTT

clone_size: once
d_call: TRBD1
v_call: TRBV27
j_call: TRBJ1-5
cdr3_aa: CASSLWPGTGLDF
cdr3_nt: TGTGCCAGCAGTTTATGGCCCGGGACAGGGCTTGATTTT

clone_size: .
d_call: .
v_call: TRBV6-5
j_call: TRBJ2-3
cdr3_aa: CASSASYTQYF
cdr3_nt: TGTGCCAGCAGTGCTAGCTATACGCAGTATTTT

clone_size: .
d_call: TRBD1
v_call: TRBV7-9
j_call: TRBJ2-3
cdr3_aa: CASSFEDRGMADTQYF
cdr3_nt: TGTGCCAGCAGCTTTGAGGACAGGGGGATGGCAGATACGCAGTATTTT

clone_size: .
d_call: TRBD2
v_call: TRBV6-6
j_call: TRBJ2-1
cdr3_aa: CASSRRASGYNEQFF
cdr3_nt: TGTGCCAGCAGCCGACGGGCTAGCGGTTACAATGAGCAGTTCTTC

clone_size: once
d_call: TRBD1
v_call: TRBV5-1
j_call: TRBJ1-1
cdr3_aa: CASSLRTGRNTEAFF
cdr3_nt: TGCGCCAGCAGCCTTCGGACAGGTAGGAACACTGAAGCTTTCTTT

clone_size: .
d_call: .
v_call: TRBV7-9
j_call: TRBJ2-5
cdr3_aa: CASSLELETQYF
cdr3_nt: TGTGCCAGCAGCTTAGAGCTGGAGACCCAGTACTTC

clone_size: .
d_call: .
v_call: TRBV29-1
j_call: TRBJ2-1
cdr3_aa: CSVAVTYNEQFF
cdr3_nt: TGCAGCGTTGCCGTGACTTACAATGAGCAGTTCTTC

clone_size: few
d_call: .
v_call: TRBV18
j_call: TRBJ2-5
cdr3_aa: CASSSQETQYF
cdr3_nt: TGTGCCAGCTCCTCCCAAGAGACCCAGTACTTC

clone_size: .
d_call: TRBD1
v_call: TRBV7-2
j_call: TRBJ2-7
cdr3_aa: CASSLESGTGTYEQYF
cdr3_nt: TGTGCCAGCAGCTTAGAATCCGGGACAGGGACTTACGAGCAGTACTTC

clone_size: .
d_call: TRBD2
v_call: TRBV7-3
j_call: TRBJ2-2
cdr3_aa: CASSLRTSGRGGTGELFF
cdr3_nt: TGTGCCAGCAGCCTACGGACTAGCGGGAGGGGGGGCACCGGGGAGCTGTTTTTT

clone_size: .
d_call: .
v_call: TRBV6-5
j_call: TRBJ1-2
cdr3_aa: CASSLTRQANYGYTF
cdr3_nt: TGTGCCAGCAGTCTGACAAGACAAGCTAACTATGGCTACACCTTC

clone_size: .
d_call: .
v_call: TRBV5-1
j_call: TRBJ2-3
cdr3_aa: CASSLETDTDTQYF
cdr3_nt: TGCGCCAGCAGCTTGGAGACAGACACAGATACGCAGTATTTT

clone_size: .
d_call: TRBD1
v_call: TRBV7-8
j_call: TRBJ1-2
cdr3_aa: CASSLEQGVIGYTF
cdr3_nt: TGTGCCAGCAGCTTAGAACAGGGGGTTATAGGCTACACCTTC

clone_size: .
d_call: .
v_call: TRBV2
j_call: TRBJ1-6
cdr3_aa: CASSEASASLPLHF
cdr3_nt: TGTGCCAGCAGTGAAGCGAGCGCCTCATTACCCCTCCACTTT

clone_size: .
d_call: TRBD1
v_call: TRBV7-9
j_call: TRBJ1-2
cdr3_aa: CASSEGQAGYTF
cdr3_nt: TGTGCCAGCAGCGAGGGACAGGCCGGCTACACCTTC

clone_size: .
d_call: TRBD1
v_call: TRBV7-6
j_call: TRBJ2-1
cdr3_aa: CASSDWDRLGHEQFF
cdr3_nt: TGTGCCAGCAGCGACTGGGACAGGCTGGGGCATGAGCAGTTCTTC

clone_size: .
d_call: .
v_call: TRBV11-2
j_call: TRBJ2-3
cdr3_aa: CASSFMRGANTQYF
cdr3_nt: TGTGCCAGCAGCTTTATGCGGGGCGCCAATACGCAGTATTTT

clone_size: .
d_call: .
v_call: TRBV10-3
j_call: TRBJ2-7
cdr3_aa: CAIRKNRVDSSEQYF
cdr3_nt: TGTGCCATCAGGAAAAACCGCGTAGACAGCTCCGAGCAGTACTTC

clone_size: .
d_call: TRBD1
v_call: TRBV28
j_call: TRBJ2-1
cdr3_aa: CATSGGGDDEQFF
cdr3_nt: TGTGCCACCTCAGGGGGTGGGGATGATGAGCAGTTCTTC

clone_size: .
d_call: .
v_call: TRBV7-3
j_call: TRBJ2-2
cdr3_aa: CASSGQQGVGELFF
cdr3_nt: TGTGCCAGCAGCGGGCAACAGGGTGTCGGGGAGCTGTTTTTT

clone_size: .
d_call: TRBD1
v_call: TRBV11-3
j_call: TRBJ2-1
cdr3_aa: CASSQTGDEQFF
cdr3_nt: TGTGCCAGCAGCCAAACAGGGGACGAGCAGTTCTTC

clone_size: .
d_call: .
v_call: TRBV7-9
j_call: TRBJ2-7
cdr3_aa: CASSLWLEGEQYF
cdr3_nt: TGTGCCAGCAGCTTATGGCTTGAGGGTGAGCAGTACTTC

clone_size: .
d_call: .
v_call: TRBV28
j_call: TRBJ2-7
cdr3_aa: CASTLGGAKGVLVEQYF
cdr3_nt: TGTGCCAGCACCCTGGGGGGGGCGAAAGGGGTGCTCGTCGAGCAGTACTTC

clone_size: once
d_call: TRBD1
v_call: TRBV6-4
j_call: TRBJ1-5
cdr3_aa: CASSDTPTGPNQPQHF
cdr3_nt: TGTGCCAGCAGTGACACCCCGACAGGGCCGAATCAGCCCCAGCATTTT

clone_size: .
d_call: TRBD1
v_call: TRBV7-6
j_call: TRBJ2-7
cdr3_aa: CASTLLRQGNEQYF
cdr3_nt: TGTGCCAGCACCCTTCTAAGACAGGGTAACGAGCAGTACTTC

clone_size: medium-sized
d_call: .
v_call: TRBV2
j_call: TRBJ2-7
cdr3_aa: CASNGRDRIYEQYF
cdr3_nt: TGTGCCAGCAACGGACGGGATCGAATCTACGAGCAGTACTTC

clone_size: .
d_call: TRBD2
v_call: TRBV27
j_call: TRBJ2-1
cdr3_aa: CASRPRTSGSISSYNEQFF
cdr3_nt: TGTGCCAGCAGACCACGGACTAGCGGGAGTATAAGTTCCTACAATGAGCAGTTCTTC

clone_size: .
d_call: TRBD1
v_call: TRBV4-3
j_call: TRBJ2-7
cdr3_aa: CASSQDGQGGAYEQYF
cdr3_nt: TGCGCCAGCAGCCAAGATGGACAGGGTGGCGCCTACGAGCAGTACTTC

clone_size: .
d_call: .
v_call: TRBV28
j_call: TRBJ1-1
cdr3_aa: CASSLNVLNTEAFF
cdr3_nt: TGTGCCAGCAGTTTAAATGTCTTGAACACTGAAGCTTTCTTT

clone_size: .
d_call: TRBD1
v_call: TRBV19
j_call: TRBJ1-5
cdr3_aa: CASSPRDREFYQPQHF
cdr3_nt: TGTGCCAGTAGTCCCCGGGACAGGGAATTTTATCAGCCCCAGCATTTT

clone_size: .
d_call: TRBD1
v_call: TRBV4-2
j_call: TRBJ1-2
cdr3_aa: CASSQTQGAEYGYTF
cdr3_nt: TGTGCCAGCAGCCAAACGCAGGGGGCTGAGTATGGCTACACCTTC

clone_size: .
d_call: .
v_call: TRBV6-5
j_call: TRBJ1-2
cdr3_aa: CASSYSSSGGGYTF
cdr3_nt: TGTGCCAGCAGTTACTCGTCCAGCGGTGGGGGCTACACCTTC

clone_size: .
d_call: .
v_call: TRBV7-8
j_call: TRBJ1-3
cdr3_aa: CASSLGGGFFSGNTIYF
cdr3_nt: TGTGCCAGCAGCTTAGGGGGGGGGTTCTTCTCTGGAAACACCATATATTTT

clone_size: once
d_call: TRBD1
v_call: TRBV5-1
j_call: TRBJ2-5
cdr3_aa: CASRFSGTGEETQYF
cdr3_nt: TGCGCCAGCCGATTCTCCGGGACAGGGGAAGAGACCCAGTACTTC

clone_size: .
d_call: TRBD2
v_call: TRBV7-3
j_call: TRBJ2-1
cdr3_aa: CASSPRTSAHNEQFF
cdr3_nt: TGTGCCAGCAGCCCCCGGACTAGCGCCCACAATGAGCAGTTCTTC

clone_size: once
d_call: .
v_call: TRBV4-2
j_call: TRBJ1-3
cdr3_aa: CASSQDRGGNTIYF
cdr3_nt: TGTGCCAGCAGCCAAGACAGGGGTGGAAACACCATATATTTT

clone_size: .
d_call: TRBD1
v_call: TRBV6-1
j_call: TRBJ2-7
cdr3_aa: CASSAFPGQGAYEQYF
cdr3_nt: TGTGCCAGCAGTGCCTTCCCGGGACAGGGGGCTTACGAGCAGTACTTC

clone_size: .
d_call: TRBD1
v_call: TRBV5-5
j_call: TRBJ1-2
cdr3_aa: CASSDPGQANPRGHNYGYTF
cdr3_nt: TGTGCCAGCAGCGACCCGGGACAGGCCAATCCTAGGGGGCATAACTATGGCTACACCTTC

clone_size: once
d_call: .
v_call: TRBV10-1
j_call: TRBJ1-1
cdr3_aa: CASSRNRVEGNTEAFF
cdr3_nt: TGCGCCAGCAGCCGCAACAGGGTTGAGGGTAACACTGAAGCTTTCTTT

clone_size: once
d_call: TRBD1
v_call: TRBV5-4
j_call: TRBJ1-4
cdr3_aa: CASSLGQGREKLFF
cdr3_nt: TGTGCCAGCAGCTTGGGACAGGGTCGCGAAAAACTGTTTTTT

clone_size: .
d_call: .
v_call: TRBV27
j_call: TRBJ2-5
cdr3_aa: CASSLLGRQETQYF
cdr3_nt: TGTGCCAGCAGTTTATTGGGCAGACAAGAGACCCAGTACTTC

clone_size: once
d_call: TRBD1
v_call: TRBV19
j_call: TRBJ2-7
cdr3_aa: CASSIGTGAYEQYF
cdr3_nt: TGTGCCAGTAGTATAGGGACAGGTGCCTACGAGCAGTACTTC

clone_size: .
d_call: .
v_call: TRBV6-6
j_call: TRBJ2-2
cdr3_aa: CASSYPVGELFF
cdr3_nt: TGTGCCAGCAGTTACCCGGTTGGGGAGCTGTTTTTT

clone_size: .
d_call: TRBD2
v_call: TRBV28
j_call: TRBJ2-5
cdr3_aa: CASSTLSGRQTQYF
cdr3_nt: TGTGCCAGCAGTACCCTAAGCGGGAGGCAAACCCAGTACTTC

clone_size: .
d_call: .
v_call: TRBV7-7
j_call: TRBJ2-2
cdr3_aa: CASSLGLAGELFF
cdr3_nt: TGTGCCAGCAGCTTAGGTCTAGCGGGGGAGCTGTTTTTT

clone_size: .
d_call: .
v_call: TRBV11-2
j_call: TRBJ2-1
cdr3_aa: CASSRTSTNEQFF
cdr3_nt: TGTGCCAGCAGCCGTACTAGTACCAATGAGCAGTTCTTC

clone_size: .
d_call: .
v_call: TRBV2
j_call: TRBJ2-7
cdr3_aa: CASNTYEQYF
cdr3_nt: TGTGCCAGCAATACCTACGAGCAGTACTTC

clone_size: .
d_call: .
v_call: TRBV7-3
j_call: TRBJ2-1
cdr3_aa: CASRGGDYNEQFF
cdr3_nt: TGTGCCAGCCGAGGCGGGGATTACAATGAGCAGTTCTTC

clone_size: .
d_call: TRBD2
v_call: TRBV6-5
j_call: TRBJ2-3
cdr3_aa: CASRDGLAGSPTQYF
cdr3_nt: TGTGCCAGCAGGGACGGACTAGCGGGTTCCCCAACGCAGTATTTT

clone_size: .
d_call: TRBD2
v_call: TRBV7-3
j_call: TRBJ2-7
cdr3_aa: CASSLASGGAHEQYF
cdr3_nt: TGTGCCAGCAGCTTGGCTAGCGGGGGGGCCCACGAGCAGTACTTC

clone_size: .
d_call: .
v_call: TRBV7-8
j_call: TRBJ1-2
cdr3_aa: CASSFSREGTGYGYTF
cdr3_nt: TGTGCCAGCAGCTTTTCCAGGGAGGGAACGGGGTATGGCTACACCTTC

clone_size: .
d_call: TRBD1
v_call: TRBV6-5
j_call: TRBJ2-7
cdr3_aa: CASSYSGQGKREQYF
cdr3_nt: TGTGCCAGCAGTTACTCGGGACAGGGCAAACGGGAGCAGTACTTC

clone_size: .
d_call: .
v_call: TRBV7-9
j_call: TRBJ1-1
cdr3_aa: CASSLASVNTEAFF
cdr3_nt: TGTGCCAGCAGCTTAGCTAGCGTGAACACTGAAGCTTTCTTT

clone_size: .
d_call: .
v_call: TRBV9
j_call: TRBJ2-3
cdr3_aa: CASSLRLDPDTQYF
cdr3_nt: TGTGCCAGCAGCCTCCGACTAGATCCAGATACGCAGTATTTT

clone_size: once
d_call: TRBD1
v_call: TRBV5-4
j_call: TRBJ1-6
cdr3_aa: CAARTGQGNNSPLHF
cdr3_nt: TGTGCCGCCCGAACGGGACAGGGGAATAATTCACCCCTCCACTTT

clone_size: .
d_call: TRBD1
v_call: TRBV7-9
j_call: TRBJ2-2
cdr3_aa: CASSWGTVLTGELFF
cdr3_nt: TGTGCCAGCAGCTGGGGGACAGTTCTAACCGGGGAGCTGTTTTTT